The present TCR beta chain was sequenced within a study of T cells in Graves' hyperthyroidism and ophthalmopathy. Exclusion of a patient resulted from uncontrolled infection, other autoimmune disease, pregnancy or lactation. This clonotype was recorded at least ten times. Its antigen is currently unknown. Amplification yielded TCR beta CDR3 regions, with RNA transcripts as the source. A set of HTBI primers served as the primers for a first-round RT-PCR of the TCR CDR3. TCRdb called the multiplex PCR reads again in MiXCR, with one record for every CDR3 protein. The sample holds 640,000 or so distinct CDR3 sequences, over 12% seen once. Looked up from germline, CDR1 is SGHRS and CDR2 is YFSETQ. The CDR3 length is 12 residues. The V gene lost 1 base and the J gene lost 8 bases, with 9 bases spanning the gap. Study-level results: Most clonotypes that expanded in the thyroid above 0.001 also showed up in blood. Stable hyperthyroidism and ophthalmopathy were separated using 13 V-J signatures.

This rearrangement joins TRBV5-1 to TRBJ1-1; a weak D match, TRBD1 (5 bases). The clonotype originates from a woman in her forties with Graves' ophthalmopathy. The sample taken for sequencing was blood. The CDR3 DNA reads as TGCGCCAGCAGCTTGTCAGGACACGAAGCTTTCTTT. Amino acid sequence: CASSLSGHEAFF.